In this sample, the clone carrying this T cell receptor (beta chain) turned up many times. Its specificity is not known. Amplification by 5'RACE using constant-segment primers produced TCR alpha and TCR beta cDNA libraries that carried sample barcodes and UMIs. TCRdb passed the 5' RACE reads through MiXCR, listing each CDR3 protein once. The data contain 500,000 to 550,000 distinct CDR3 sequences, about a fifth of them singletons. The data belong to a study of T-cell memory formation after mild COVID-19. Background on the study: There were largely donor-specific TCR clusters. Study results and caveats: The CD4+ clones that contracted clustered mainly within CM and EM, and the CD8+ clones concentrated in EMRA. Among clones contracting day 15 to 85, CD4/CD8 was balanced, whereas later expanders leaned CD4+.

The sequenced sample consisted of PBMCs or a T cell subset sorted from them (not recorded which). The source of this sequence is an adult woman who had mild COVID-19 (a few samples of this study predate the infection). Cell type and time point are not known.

CDR3 bases: TGTGCCAGCAGTTTAGTGCTTCTGATAGATACGCAGTATTTT. As protein: CASSLVLLIDTQYF. The chain uses TRBV12-3 or TRBV12-4 and TRBJ2-3, with D hard to call. The CDR3 is made up of 14 amino acids. The V and J ends lost 1 base and 5 bases respectively, with 10 bases between them.